This TCR beta chain was found in a study of T cell repertoires in cytomegalovirus infection. Study-wide context: Public TCR beta signatures were indicative of both CMV infection and a matching HLA type. Regarding the study as a whole: Summed frequency of shared TCR beta families picked out CMV carriers who also had the relevant HLA. Dominant in the ex vivo response were TCR beta clonotypes restricted by HLA-C and specific for CMV.

TCRdb reprocessed the reads via MiXCR and lists one record per CDR3 protein. The sample records about 490,000 distinct CDR3 sequences, 10% to 12% being singletons. CDR1 is SGHDN and CDR2 is FVKESK in the germline V gene. This CDR3 region has 16 residues. Trimming took off 1 base at V and 0 bases at J, with 13 bases between the two ends. This clonotype was seen repeatedly, ten times or more. Its antigen is currently unknown. The chain uses TRBV14 and TRBJ2-7, with D possibly matching TRBD1 (6 bases). The TCR comes from a human donor in good health (CMV status not recorded). Some clones in this sample may be carry-over from other donors' samples. Sequencing was performed on PBMCs. CDR3 loop: CASSQAWTENSYEQYF. For the CDR3, the DNA is TGTGCCAGCAGCCAAGCCTGGACAGAGAACTCCTACGAGCAGTACTTC.